One sample yielded the 26 T cell receptor beta chains listed below, sequenced in a study of cytomegalovirus exposure and HLA in healthy donors (dated by TCRdb to about 2017). Library prep was done by the immunoSEQ multiplex PCR assay. The multiplex PCR relied on a mix of 60 forward primers for TCR Vbeta segments and 13 reverse primers for TCR Jbeta segments. In its TCRdb copy, this immuneACCESS table keeps in-frame sequences only and misses some clones. Where compared with another copy, unresolved V genes explain less than half of these, and the others have no known cause. For this sample the table gives about 130,000 clones, of which roughly 74% were detected only once. Less than 7% of the sample rests with the top ten. The sample comprised PBMCs. The receptors were gathered from a woman between 45 and 60 years old in good health and CMV-seropositive.

This clone was found a few times. The rearrangement joins TRBV18 to TRBJ2-1; 10 bases agree with TRBD2. This CDR3 is 15 amino acids long. J gave up 5 bases and V 0 bases, and 1 base lay outside the gene matches. Looked up from germline, CDR1 is KGHSH and CDR2 is LQKENI. This CDR3 reads CASSPPLAGHNEQFF. The CDR3 nucleotides read TGTGCCAGCTCACCACCACTAGCGGGACACAATGAGCAGTTCTTC.

This clone occurred once. V and J are TRBV11-3 and TRBJ1-1; D gene ambiguous. Germline CDR1 and CDR2: SGHNT and YENEEA. CDR3 length equals 14 residues. V was trimmed by 1 base and J by 6 bases, leaving 12 bases between them. The CDR3 sequence is CASSLGPPGSEAFF. The DNA for the CDR3 is TGTGCCAGCAGCTTAGGACCCCCCGGGTCTGAAGCTTTCTTT. The full variable domain, rest sourced from reference TRBV11-3 and TRBJ1-1, is EAGVVQSPRYKIIEKKQPVAFWCNPISGHNTLYWYLQNLGQGPELLIRYENEEAVDDSQLPKDRFSAERLKGVDSTLKIQPAELGDSAVYLCASSLGPPGSEAFFGQGTRLTVV.

The chain has TRBV7-2 and TRBJ2-5, with D possibly TRBD1 on 6 matching bases. Deletions cut 1 base from V and 2 bases from J, with 11 bases between. CDR3 length equals 15 residues. Germline CDR1 and CDR2: SGHTA and FQGNSA. The CDR3 DNA is TGTGCCAGCAGCTTAGGGCTGAGGGGGCAAGAGACCCAGTACTTC. This codes for CASSLGLRGQETQYF.

The gene calls are TRBV18 and TRBJ2-7; D is uncertain. The germline gives CDR1 KGHSH, CDR2 LQKENI. V was pared by 5 bases and J by 3 bases, with 11 bases between. The CDR3 has 13 residues. CDR3 DNA: TGTGCCAGCTCAATCGACATCTTCTACGAGCAGTACTTC. This codes for CASSIDIFYEQYF.

The chain joins TRBV19 to TRBJ2-3, with a tentative D call TRBD1 (6 bases). Looked up from germline, CDR1 is LNHDA and CDR2 is SQIVND (reference sequence). The ends were cut back, 0 bases at V and 4 bases at J, with 8 bases in the middle. The CDR3 spans 14 residues. CDR3 protein: CASSIDSGADTQYF. CDR3 sequence (DNA): TGTGCCAGTAGTATAGACTCAGGGGCAGATACGCAGTATTTT. Full variable domain (remainder filled in from reference TRBV19 and TRBJ2-3): DGGITQSPKYLFRKEGQNVTLSCEQNLNHDAMYWYRQDPGQGLRLIYYSQIVNDFQKGDIAEGYSVSREKKESFPLTVTSAQKNPTAFYLCASSIDSGADTQYFGPGTRLTVL.

The chain couples TRBV9 to TRBJ1-4; D remains ambiguous. Trimming removed 3 bases at V and 8 bases at J, with 11 bases between. CDR3 length: 13 residues. CDR1 and CDR2 (germline): SGDLS, YYNGEE. The CDR3 loop reads CASSASFSEKLFF. Written as DNA, the CDR3 is TGTGCCAGCAGCGCCTCGTTTTCGGAAAAACTGTTTTTT. Combining the CDR3 with reference TRBV9 and TRBJ1-4 gives the whole variable domain DSGVTQTPKHLITATGQRVTLRCSPRSGDLSVYWYQQSLDQGLQFLIQYYNGEERAKGNILERFSAQQFPDLHSELNLSSLELGDSALYFCASSASFSEKLFFGSGTQLSVL.

The J gene is TRBJ1-1, the V gene TRBV30; D is undetermined. Between the trimmed V and J ends, which lost 1 base and 8 bases, there was a span of 17 bases. Germline CDR1 reads GTSNPN; CDR2 reads SVGIG (reference sequence). The CDR3 sequence is 14 residues long. CDR3 bases: TGTGCCTGGAGTGGAAAGGTTAAGTCCGGGGAAGCTTTCTTT. It is translated as CAWSGKVKSGEAFF.

The chain couples TRBV19 to TRBJ1-2; possibly TRBD1 for D (5 bases). The CDR3 is 13 amino acids. Germline V gene data show CDR1 as LNHDA and CDR2 as SQIVND (reference sequence). V was clipped by 4 bases and J by 4 bases, with 10 bases between them. The CDR3 region has the DNA TGTGCCAGTAGTAACGGGGGGGTCTATGGCTACACCTTC. Translating gives CASSNGGVYGYTF. Together with reference TRBV19 and TRBJ1-2, the CDR3 gives the full variable domain: DGGITQSPKYLFRKEGQNVTLSCEQNLNHDAMYWYRQDPGQGLRLIYYSQIVNDFQKGDIAEGYSVSREKKESFPLTVTSAQKNPTAFYLCASSNGGVYGYTFGSGTRLTVV.

The rearrangement uses TRBV7-9 and TRBJ1-2; D uncertain. V gave up 10 bases and J gave up 8 bases, with 14 bases separating them. The CDR3 has 11 amino acids. The V gene's germline CDR1 is SEHNR and CDR2 FQNEAQ (reference sequence). CDR3 amino acids: CATHRLRGYTF. CDR3 nucleotide sequence: TGTGCCACCCACCGCCTCCGGGGCTACACCTTC. The entire variable domain, with the rest obtained from reference TRBV7-9 and TRBJ1-2, is as follows: DTGVSQNPRHKITKRGQNVTFRCDPISEHNRLYWYRQTLGQGPEFLTYFQNEAQLEKSRLLSDRFSAERPKGSFSTLEIQRTEQGDSAMYLCATHRLRGYTFGSGTRLTVV.

The chain links TRBV7-9 to TRBJ2-7; 8 positions match TRBD2. Per germline, CDR1 SEHNR and CDR2 FQNEAQ (reference sequence). The CDR3 contains 18 residues. V dropped 2 bases and J dropped 1; count of bases not matched to a gene: 13. CDR3 sequence reads: CASSLRLLTGGGSYEQYF. In nucleotides, the CDR3 is TGTGCCAGCAGCTTAAGGTTGTTGACGGGGGGGGGATCCTACGAGCAGTACTTC. Combining the CDR3 with reference TRBV7-9 and TRBJ2-7 gives the whole variable domain DTGVSQNPRHKITKRGQNVTFRCDPISEHNRLYWYRQTLGQGPEFLTYFQNEAQLEKSRLLSDRFSAERPKGSFSTLEIQRTEQGDSAMYLCASSLRLLTGGGSYEQYFGPGTRLTVT.

This clone turned up a few times. The chain links TRBV2 to TRBJ1-4; 8 nucleotides line up with TRBD1. V shed 6 bases and J 5 bases; nucleotides not matched to a gene: 5. This CDR3 is 14 amino acids long. Per the germline V gene, CDR1 is SNHLY and CDR2 is FYNNEI. The DNA for the CDR3 is TGTGCCAGCAGGAAAACAGGGGGAAATGAAAAACTGTTTTTT. This encodes CASRKTGGNEKLFF.

In this sample, this clone turned up once. The chain links TRBV4-2 to TRBJ2-5, with D possibly being TRBD2 (5 bases). Germline assignment: CDR1 LGHNA and CDR2 YNFKEQ. Trimming took off 0 bases at V and 5 bases at J, with 10 bases between the two ends. The CDR3 has 14 amino acids. The CDR3 DNA reads TGTGCCAGCAGCCAAGAAGCTAGCAGGGAGACCCAGTACTTC. Translating it yields CASSQEASRETQYF.

The chain combines TRBV2 with TRBJ1-2, with D possibly being TRBD1 (5 bases). In germline, CDR1 is SNHLY, CDR2 FYNNEI. The V end was cut by 6 bases, the J end by 8 bases, with 16 bases between. CDR3 length: 13 residues. The CDR3 DNA reads TGTGCCAGCAGGGGAGGACACTTGGGAGGCTACACCTTC. Amino acids: CASRGGHLGGYTF.

This chain connects TRBV18 to TRBJ1-1, with D perhaps TRBD1 (5 bases). There are 11 residues in the CDR3. CDR1 KGHSH and CDR2 LQKENI come from the germline V gene. With 6 bases removed from V and 10 bases from J, the gap between germline ends came to 12 bases. The CDR3 loop reads CASSREGPAFF. In nucleotides, the CDR3 is TGTGCCAGCTCTAGGGAGGGGCCAGCTTTCTTT.

The chain uses TRBV11-3 and TRBJ2-5; TRBD2 is a possible D gene (11 bases). The length of the CDR3 is 19 residues. Per germline, CDR1 SGHNT and CDR2 YENEEA. Between the trimmed V and J ends, which lost 5 bases and 1 base, there was a span of 26 bases. The CDR3 here is CASSPGTGVTSGGQETQYF. CDR3 nucleotides: TGTGCCAGCAGCCCCGGGACAGGGGTCACTAGCGGGGGCCAAGAGACCCAGTACTTC.

The rearrangement joins TRBV2 to TRBJ1-5; TRBD1 agrees at 10 bases. This CDR3 has 14 residues. V was pared by 6 bases and J by 6 bases, with 5 bases of the junction left unmatched. The germline gives CDR1 SNHLY, CDR2 FYNNEI. In DNA, the CDR3 is TGTGCCAGCAGGAGGGACAGGGGCGGTCAGCCCCAGCATTTT. It codes for CASRRDRGGQPQHF. The whole variable domain, remainder taken from reference TRBV2 and TRBJ1-5, is EPEVTQTPSHQVTQMGQEVILRCVPISNHLYFYWYRQILGQKVEFLVSFYNNEISEKSEIFDDQFSVERPDGSNFTLKIRSTKLEDSAMYFCASRRDRGGQPQHFGDGTRLSIL.

This sequence joins TRBV6-5 and TRBJ2-5; 8 bases line up with TRBD1. V lost 6 bases and J lost 5; bases outside the gene matches: 11. The CDR3 extends over 15 amino acids. Germline CDR1 MNHEY, CDR2 SVGAGI. CDR3 amino acids: CASSRTGGIWETQYF. CDR3 sequence (DNA): TGTGCCAGCAGCCGAACAGGGGGGATTTGGGAGACCCAGTACTTC.

This clone has only one observation. The chain recombines TRBV2 with TRBJ2-3; 10 nucleotides match TRBD2. V gave up 6 bases and J gave up 6 bases; unmatched junction bases: 0. CDR1 and CDR2 (germline): SNHLY, FYNNEI. The CDR3 totals 12 residues. The CDR3 nucleotides are TGTGCCAGCAGGACTAGCGGGGATACGCAGTATTTT. Translation gives CASRTSGDTQYF.

The chain carries TRBV21-1 and TRBJ1-5; TRBD1, as called in the table, went unchecked against the DNA. TRBV21-1 is tagged as a pseudogene. There are 16 residues in the CDR3. This chain's CDR3 is CASSVNGPYSNQPQHF. The CDR3 nucleotides are TGTGCCAGCAGCGTTAATGGGCCTTATAGCAATCAGCCCCAGCATTTT.

This chain joins TRBV19 and TRBJ1-3; no reliable D call. CDR3 length equals 13 residues. Germline lookup yields CDR1 LNHDA and CDR2 SQIVND (reference sequence). DNA of the CDR3: TGTGCGGCATACGGGAGGTCTGGAAACACCATATATTTT. Translation gives CAAYGRSGNTIYF.

V is TRBV23-1 and J is TRBJ2-7; TRBD2 might be the D (5 bases). TRBV23-1 is recorded as an ORF, its role being uncertain. The ends were cut back, 4 bases at V and 6 bases at J, with 19 bases in the middle. The CDR3 runs 15 residues. The DNA of the CDR3 is TGCGCCAGCAGTCGGCGAGGGCCCGAAAAACTCGAGCAGTACTTC. Translating gives CASSRRGPEKLEQYF.

This clone was seen a few times. This chain joins TRBV10-2 and TRBJ2-5, with D possibly matching TRBD2 (6 bases). Trimming took off 10 bases at V and 5 bases at J, with 17 bases between the two ends. Looked up from germline, CDR1 is WSHSY and CDR2 is SAAADI. The CDR3 runs 13 residues. The CDR3 reads CATRPSGRETQYF. In DNA, the CDR3 is TGCGCCACCCGCCCGAGCGGGCGGGAGACCCAGTACTTC.

In this sample, this clone turned up a few times. The rearrangement links TRBV15 to TRBJ1-5; D gene ambiguous. Germline V gene data show CDR1 as LNHNV and CDR2 as YYDKDF (reference sequence). This CDR3 is built from 15 residues. V shed 5 bases and J shed 6 bases, with 17 bases lying between them. DNA for the CDR3: TGTGCCACCAGCTCACCTGGGGAGGTGGGTCAGCCCCAGCATTTT. Translated, it gives CATSSPGEVGQPQHF.

J is TRBJ2-7 and V is TRBV6-6; possible D gene TRBD2, 5 bases. Trimming removed 2 bases at V and 4 bases at J, with 12 bases between. Germline loops: CDR1 MNHNY, CDR2 SVGAGI (reference sequence). This CDR3 has 14 amino acids. CDR3 loop: CASSYHDRDYEQYF. The CDR3 DNA follows: TGTGCCAGCAGTTACCATGACCGGGATTACGAGCAGTACTTC.

The genes are TRBV27 and TRBJ2-7, with 9 nucleotides matching TRBD1. Germline trimming cut 6 bases from V and 2 bases from J; bases unmatched to any gene: 5. Looked up from germline, CDR1 is MNHEY and CDR2 is SMNVEV (reference sequence). The CDR3 is 14 amino acids. The DNA of the CDR3 is TGTGCCAGCAGCAAAAGGACAGGGGCCTACGAGCAGTACTTC. Protein sequence: CASSKRTGAYEQYF.

The CDR3 DNA is TGTGCCACGCACCGACAGGGACCCGATGAGCAGTTCTTC. It encodes CATHRQGPDEQFF. The chain employs TRBV2 and TRBJ2-1; TRBD1 matches 7 bases. The CDR3 runs 13 residues. Germline V CDR1 and CDR2: SNHLY, FYNNEI. V was clipped by 10 bases and J by 8 bases; unmatched bases: 11.